One and the same sample provided the 23 T cell receptor beta chains below, sequenced in a study of tumor-infiltrating lymphocytes in localized non-small cell lung cancer. The repertoire was sequenced with immunoSEQ multiplex PCR; TCRdb's copy has only in-frame clones and lacks some. The repertoire holds under 10,000 clones, with over 65% as singletons. Sequencing was done on a sample of uninvolved lung tissue not adjacent to the tumor. Receptors originate from a human donor with non-small cell lung cancer.

Written as DNA, the CDR3 is TGTGCCAGCGGGAGGACAGATTTTAGCAATCAGCCCCAGCATTTT. This translates into CASGRTDFSNQPQHF. The rearrangement uses TRBV28 and TRBJ1-5, with D possibly matching TRBD1 (6 bases). V was clipped by 8 bases and J by 0 bases, with 14 bases between them. Germline-derived CDR1 and CDR2 are MDHEN and SYDVKM. This CDR3 is built from 15 residues.

The V call is TRBV2, the J call TRBJ1-5, with D maybe TRBD1 (5 bases). The CDR3 has 20 amino acids. Looked up from germline, CDR1 is SNHLY and CDR2 is FYNNEI. V was trimmed by 0 bases and J by 7 bases, leaving 28 bases between them. The CDR3 DNA is TGTGCCAGCAGTGAAGCGTTATTCTTGGGGGGGAATCCCCAGGAGCAGCCCCAGCATTTT. Protein sequence: CASSEALFLGGNPQEQPQHF.

J is TRBJ2-7 and V is TRBV6-1; D not resolved. CDR3 size: 14 residues. Trimming cost V 6 bases and J 0 bases, with 12 bases left between them. CDR1 is MNHNS, CDR2 SASEGT, per germline. In nucleotides, the CDR3 is TGTGCCAGCAGAAGGGCGGTAAGCTCCTACGAGCAGTACTTC. Translation: CASRRAVSSYEQYF.

The chain has TRBV4-1 and TRBJ1-1; D gene unclear. Germline V gives CDR1 MGHRA, CDR2 YSYEKL. Trimming left V 0 bases short and J 7 bases short, with 12 bases between. This CDR3 has 14 amino acids. The CDR3 DNA reads TGCGCCAGCAGCCAAGATCAATACTATTATGAAGCTTTCTTT. Translated, it gives CASSQDQYYYEAFF.

This clone was seen once. V usage is TRBV4-2 and J usage is TRBJ2-7, with D possibly being TRBD2 (7 bases). V was pared by 5 bases and J by 7 bases, with 21 bases between. This CDR3 is built from 15 residues. CDR1 LGHNA and CDR2 YNFKEQ come from the germline V gene. CDR3 sequence (DNA): TGTGCCAGCAGCGAAGGGGGGGCCTCCCCTACGGAGCAGTACTTC. As protein: CASSEGGASPTEQYF.

This chain joins TRBV29-1 and TRBJ1-5; TRBD1 is a possible D gene (5 bases). Trimming removed 7 bases from V and 7 bases from J, with 17 bases in between. Germline loops: CDR1 SQVTM, CDR2 ANQGSEA. This CDR3 spans 13 amino acids. As DNA, the CDR3 is TGCAGCGCACGGGCGGGGACCGGCCAGCCCCAGCATTTT. It specifies CSARAGTGQPQHF.

The V call is TRBV5-4, the J call TRBJ2-3, with unresolved D. Trimming cost V 0 bases and J 3 bases, with 8 bases left between them. Per the germline V gene, CDR1 is SGHNT and CDR2 is YYREEE (reference sequence). This CDR3 has 14 residues. The CDR3 DNA sequence: TGTGCCAGCAGCTTGGTTGATGGTACAGATACGCAGTATTTT. It encodes CASSLVDGTDTQYF.

This chain joins TRBV28 and TRBJ1-1; TRBD1 matches 9 bases. CDR1 MDHEN and CDR2 SYDVKM come from the germline V gene. This CDR3 is 15 amino acids long. The V segment lost 0 bases and the J segment 5 bases; nucleotides outside the gene matches: 4. The CDR3 region is CASSLWGTGRTEAFF. CDR3 sequence (DNA): TGTGCCAGCAGTTTATGGGGGACAGGGAGAACTGAAGCTTTCTTT.

V gene TRBV7-9 combines with J gene TRBJ2-1; D is ambiguous. The CDR3 length is 12 residues. Germline lookup yields CDR1 SEHNR and CDR2 FQNEAQ (reference sequence). Between the trimmed V and J ends, which lost 1 base and 10 bases, there was a span of 8 bases. CDR3 nucleotides: TGTGCCAGCAGCTTAGATTACCGGGAGCAGTTCTTC. It yields the protein CASSLDYREQFF.

This chain links TRBV7-9 with TRBJ1-4; D gene unclear. The ends were cut back, 5 bases at V and 1 base at J, with 14 bases in the middle. The CDR3 is made up of 16 amino acids. Germline values: CDR1 SEHNR, CDR2 FQNEAQ (reference sequence). The CDR3 spells CASSPLDGLTNEKLFF. The CDR3 DNA sequence: TGTGCCAGCAGCCCTCTGGACGGATTAACTAATGAAAAACTGTTTTTT.

CDR3 residues: CASSVSASAGGTDTQYF. Here the CDR3 DNA reads TGTGCCAGCAGCGTCTCAGCTTCAGCGGGGGGCACAGATACGCAGTATTTT. The chain is built from TRBV9 and TRBJ2-3; 8 bases match TRBD2. Germline lookup yields CDR1 SGDLS and CDR2 YYNGEE. Trimming at V came to 2 bases and at J to 1 base, leaving 9 bases not matched to a gene. The CDR3 is 17 residues long.

The chain is built from TRBV10-1 and TRBJ1-5, with TRBD1 matching over 7 bases. CDR1 is WNHNN, CDR2 SYGVQD, per germline (reference sequence). The V segment lost 5 bases and the J segment 3 bases; nucleotides outside the gene matches: 4. The CDR3 length is 14 residues. The chain's CDR3 is CASSSGQANQPQHF. CDR3 coding DNA: TGCGCCAGCAGTTCAGGACAGGCCAATCAGCCCCAGCATTTT.

The genes are TRBV6-6 and TRBJ2-7; no firm D call. The V end was cut by 6 bases, the J end by 5 bases, with 17 bases between. CDR3 size: 14 residues. Germline V gene data show CDR1 as MNHNY and CDR2 as SVGAGI (reference sequence). CDR3 bases: TGTGCCAGCAGCCAGATTGGGGAAGTCAACGAGCAGTACTTC. It yields the protein CASSQIGEVNEQYF.

This clone has a handful of counts. The rearrangement joins TRBV6-1 to TRBJ1-1; D is ambiguous. V was clipped by 7 bases and J by 2 bases, with 11 bases between them. The CDR3 spans 13 residues. In germline, CDR1 is MNHNS, CDR2 SASEGT. The CDR3 here is CASKTGINTEAFF. The CDR3, as DNA: TGTGCCAGCAAGACGGGGATTAACACTGAAGCTTTCTTT.

The rearrangement joins TRBV6-9 to TRBJ2-2, with 11 bases aligning to TRBD1. Germline loops: CDR1 MNHGY, CDR2 SVAAGI. Trimming cost V 5 bases and J 7 bases; bases outside gene matches: 6. CDR3 size: 15 residues. CDR3 sequence: CASSTDRGRSGELFF. The CDR3 DNA follows: TGTGCCAGCAGTACGGACAGGGGGCGAAGCGGGGAGCTGTTTTTT.

This sequence joins TRBV5-4 and TRBJ2-1, with D perhaps matching TRBD1 (5 bases). Germline CDR1 and CDR2: SGHNT and YYREEE (reference sequence). Trimming stripped 2 bases from V and 6 bases from J, with 9 bases between. This CDR3 has 13 amino acids. Here the CDR3 reads CASSFQGSNEQFF. The CDR3, as DNA: TGTGCCAGCAGCTTCCAGGGAAGCAATGAGCAGTTCTTC.

The V and J genes are TRBV6-6 and TRBJ1-1; unclear D gene. The CDR3 has 13 amino acids. V was trimmed by 6 bases and J by 3 bases, leaving 11 bases between them. Germline CDR1 and CDR2: MNHNY and SVGAGI (reference sequence). CDR3 nucleotide sequence: TGTGCCAGCAGACGCGACCGCTACACTGAAGCTTTCTTT. Its protein product is CASRRDRYTEAFF.

This clone has just one count. J is TRBJ2-2 and V is TRBV9; D remains ambiguous. Germline CDR1 is SGDLS and CDR2 is YYNGEE. This CDR3 has 12 residues. V lost 0 bases and J 5 bases, leaving 2 bases between the germline ends. The CDR3 DNA sequence: TGTGCCAGCAGCGTAGGGACCGGGGAGCTGTTTTTT. It codes for CASSVGTGELFF. Together with reference TRBV9 and TRBJ2-2, the CDR3 gives the full variable domain: DSGVTQTPKHLITATGQRVTLRCSPRSGDLSVYWYQQSLDQGLQFLIQYYNGEERAKGNILERFSAQQFPDLHSELNLSSLELGDSALYFCASSVGTGELFFGEGSRLTVL.

The V call is TRBV5-5, the J call TRBJ1-4; weak D call: TRBD1 (6 bases). CDR3 length: 15 amino acids. Trimming cost V 4 bases and J 7 bases, with 17 bases left between them. Germline V gives CDR1 SGHKS, CDR2 YYEKEE (reference sequence). CDR3 coding DNA: TGTGCCAGCAGCGATGGTGTTGGGGGCTTTGAAAAACTGTTTTTT. It is translated as CASSDGVGGFEKLFF.

This clone was observed a single time. The chain has TRBV29-1 and TRBJ1-1; 7 bases map to TRBD1. Germline values: CDR1 SQVTM, CDR2 ANQGSEA. The CDR3 contains 11 residues. With 7 bases clipped from V and 4 bases from J, the junction kept 3 bases outside the gene matches. CDR3 DNA sequence: TGCAGCGCTGACAGGGTCACTGAAGCTTTCTTT. It yields the protein CSADRVTEAFF.

The gene calls are TRBV7-2 and TRBJ1-1; D unclear. Germline V gene sequence: CDR1 SGHTA, CDR2 FQGNSA. V was shortened by 0 bases and J by 3 bases, with 11 bases between the two germline ends. This CDR3 contains 15 residues. CDR3 nucleotides: TGTGCCAGCAGCTTAGCCGGGGTTACGCACACTGAAGCTTTCTTT. Translating it yields CASSLAGVTHTEAFF.

This clone was counted a few times. This rearrangement joins TRBV4-2 to TRBJ2-5; D is possibly TRBD2 (6 bases). The V gene's germline CDR1 is LGHNA and CDR2 YNFKEQ. Trimming pared 4 bases from V and 7 bases from J, leaving 22 bases between. There are 16 residues in the CDR3. Here the CDR3 reads CASSLKASGTGGTQYF. The CDR3 DNA reads as TGTGCCAGCAGCCTTAAGGCATCCGGGACTGGGGGGACCCAGTACTTC.

The chain has TRBV30 and TRBJ2-6; the D is unclear. The V gene's germline CDR1 is GTSNPN and CDR2 SVGIG (reference sequence). This CDR3 has 18 residues. Trimming shortened V by 4 bases and J by 2 bases, and 21 bases separated the two germline ends. Here the CDR3 reads CAWNELGFFGAGANVLTF. The DNA of the CDR3 is TGTGCCTGGAATGAGTTAGGGTTCTTCGGCGCTGGGGCCAACGTCCTGACTTTC.